Listed here is a single TCR beta chain. Its antigen has not been determined. There are no base qualities to consult, and no much larger clone falls within one base. This sample is drawn from a study of T cell responses to AZD1222 COVID-19 vaccine (dated by TCRdb to about 2021). Regarding the study in general: A total of 230 to 250 trial participants underwent TCR sequencing, of whom some 210 received two doses of AZD1222 and 26 received two doses of the MenACWY control vaccine. Trial participants were enrolled by age into 18-55, 56-69 and 70-plus year subgroups, with roughly 150, 30 and 60 TCR-sequenced participants respectively.

There are 16 amino acids in the CDR3, from cysteine to phenylalanine inclusive. CDR3 DNA is the only sequence kept; it has 48 bases, read in frame from the first base. For CDR1 and CDR2, the germline V gene lists SGHTA and FQGNSA. V and J are truncated by 5 bases and 5 bases respectively, leaving an intervening sequence of 18 bases. The time point label corresponds to: baseline before first vaccination. Read against the paper, the sample's treatment or condition label means: meningococcal conjugate vaccine given as trial control. Vaccinee samples were obtained from the UK trials COV001 and COV002, which included a single-blind randomized controlled phase 2/3 trial of AZD1222 (ChAdOx1 nCoV-19) in healthy adults. For TCRbeta chain sequencing, PBMC samples from trial participants were taken at day 0 and at day 28 after the second dose. The study at large found these results: Conclusions about previously exposed vaccinees were limited because only six or seven AZD1222 recipients were SARS-CoV-2 seropositive at baseline. Reportedly, almost half of the unique spike-specific TCRs recognized epitopes lying outside the regions that are mutated in the B.1.351 and B.1.1.7 variants. In the small 56-69-year group, the increase in depth fell short of significance, most likely because of low power. A significant rise in spike-specific TCR breadth and depth was observed after two AZD1222 doses relative to day 0 and relative to MenACWY recipients. The whole spike protein was spanned by vaccine-associated CD4 TCRs, and dominant responses were seen in regions 160-218 and 743-854. No day 14 peak-response samples were available, so repertoires were characterized only after the peak T cell response. Most participants were white British and females outnumbered males, and the authors suggested that clonal diversity may have been underestimated.

The CDR3 regions of human TCRbeta chains were analyzed by immunosequencing. The study's processing was this. TCRs in the repertoires were matched against a reference library of SARS-CoV-2-specific TCRs that had been generated with the MIRA antigen-specificity platform. Breadth was defined as the fraction of unique TCRs that were SARS-CoV-2-associated, and depth was defined as the fraction of total T cells that were SARS-CoV-2-associated. Each spike-specific TCR was assigned to its reactive spike region and to a CD4 or CD8 class using the MIRA data. Log10-transformed breadth and depth values were compared by one-way ANOVA with Sidak's multiple comparisons tests. TCRdb provides this immuneACCESS table in a form limited to in-frame rearrangements. Some clones are lacking; in checked studies, under half of them reflect an unresolved V gene, and why the rest are absent is not known. The DNA gave D and trimming, while V, J and clone size come from that table. This sample has approximately 220,000 clones in its table, and about 92% of those were observed once. Around 1% of the sample belongs to the ten largest clones.

The sequences come from peripheral blood, collected on day 0 of MenACWY control vaccination. The rearrangement combines TRBV7-2 with TRBJ2-2; TRBD2 is possibly the D segment (6 matching bases). The sequence was collected from an adult in good health. The DNA sequence follows: TGTGCCAGCAGCCCGCGGGGACTCCCACCTACCGGGGAGCTGTTTTTT. Translated, this is CASSPRGLPPTGELFF.